The entry below gives a single T cell receptor (beta chain) sequence along with its context. The ends were cut back, 0 bases at V and 7 bases at J, with 16 bases in the middle. Germline values: CDR1 GTSNPN, CDR2 SVGIG (reference sequence). This CDR3 has 15 amino acids. This record belongs to a study of T cell clonotyping in hematopoietic cell transplantation. The assay was immunoSEQ multiplex PCR, and TCRdb's table has in-frame clones only and misses some. The sample lists around 6,100 clones; about 34% were seen once. The chain carries TRBV30 and TRBJ1-5, with D perhaps matching TRBD1 (5 bases). The TCR was taken from a female patient aged 50-60 years who had an allogeneic stem cell transplant from an unrelated donor, so the T cells may come from the graft donor. Some clones in this sample may be carry-over from other donors' samples. Specimen: peripheral blood mononuclear cells, collected 30 days after allogeneic stem cell transplant. Here the CDR3 reads CAWSVLGPGMQPQHF. For the CDR3, the DNA is TGTGCCTGGAGTGTGCTCGGTCCAGGGATGCAGCCCCAGCATTTT.